The next 2 T cell receptor beta chains were all read from a single sample in a study of blood T cell repertoires in COVID-19. TCRdb's copy holds only in-frame clones and misses some; the assay was immunoSEQ multiplex PCR. The top ten hold around 9.3% of the sample, which has roughly 22,000 clones, about 81% seen once. Sequencing used peripheral blood. The origin of the receptors is a human donor in a cohort sampled during active COVID-19.

The rearrangement links TRBV2 to TRBJ2-7, with 7 bases matching TRBD1. Losses at the gene ends were 6 bases for V and 4 bases for J; bases not matched to a gene: 15. The germline V gene encodes CDR1 SNHLY and CDR2 FYNNEI. The CDR3 length is 16 residues. This chain's CDR3 is CASSALSGQHSYEQYF. In DNA, the CDR3 is TGTGCCAGCAGCGCCCTTTCGGGACAGCACTCTTACGAGCAGTACTTC.

The chain combines TRBV5-1 with TRBJ2-2, with 11 bases identical to TRBD1. The CDR3 loop spans 20 amino acids. J was trimmed by 8 bases and V by 0 bases; bases with no gene match: 18. Germline V gene lookup returns CDR1 SGHRS and CDR2 YFSETQ. CDR3 nucleotides: TGCGCCAGCAGCTTGGCCAGAAGTGATTCGGACAGGGGGCTTCCGGGGGAGCTGTTTTTT. Encoded protein: CASSLARSDSDRGLPGELFF.